A selection of T cell receptor beta chains follows, all from one sample in a study of blood T cell repertoires in COVID-19. TCRdb keeps only in-frame clones here, not all; method: immunoSEQ multiplex PCR. The sample gives roughly 170,000 clones, 79% of which show up once; around 8.1% is in the top ten. The sample consisted of peripheral blood. All receptors derive from a woman aged 55-69 years with COVID-19, enrolled during active disease. CDR3s include the opening cysteine and the closing phenylalanine or tryptophan. Fields, in order: clone size, J gene, V gene, D gene, CDR3 length, CDR3 DNA, CDR3 protein. D genes are given only for firm matches. Some rows mark clone size as missing; the rest say once, few, many or name a class of expanded clone.

>once|TRBJ2-3|TRBV10-3|TRBD2|16
TGTGCCATCAGTGTGGCCCAAGCGGGGGACACAGATACGCAGTATTTT
CAISVAQAGDTDTQYF
>.|TRBJ1-6|TRBV28|.|12
TGTGCCAGCAGATCAGGGCCTTCACCCCTCCACTTT
CASRSGPSPLHF
>once|TRBJ2-7|TRBV23-1|.|16
TGCGCCAGCAGTCAATCGGTAGCGGAGGACTCCTACGAGCAGTACTTC
CASSQSVAEDSYEQYF
>.|TRBJ1-6|TRBV11-2|.|13
TGTGCCAGCAGCCAAGGGGAGGGTTTACCCCTCCACTTT
CASSQGEGLPLHF
>.|TRBJ1-2|TRBV19|.|16
TGTGCCAGTAGTATGCAGCGGGGACGGGGCTATGATGGCTACACCTTC
CASSMQRGRGYDGYTF
>.|TRBJ2-5|TRBV24-1|TRBD2|16
TGTGCCACCAGTGATTTGGCTAGCGGGATCCAAGAGACCCAGTACTTC
CATSDLASGIQETQYF
>.|TRBJ2-5|TRBV9|.|15
TGTGCCAGCACCCTGAGTTGGGGCTTCCAAGAGACCCAGTACTTC
CASTLSWGFQETQYF
>.|TRBJ1-5|TRBV6-2/TRBV6-3|TRBD1|19
TGTGCCAGCAGTTACAACTATGCAAGGACAGGGGTTTACAATCAGCCCCAGCATTTT
CASSYNYARTGVYNQPQHF
>.|TRBJ2-5|TRBV29-1|TRBD1|15
TGCAGCGCCCGAGTAGGGACAGGGGTCCAAGAGACCCAGTACTTC
CSARVGTGVQETQYF
>.|TRBJ2-7|TRBV3-1/TRBV3-2|TRBD2|15
TGTGCCAGCAGCCAACAACTAGCGGGAGGGCCCGAGCAGTACTTC
CASSQQLAGGPEQYF
>.|TRBJ1-6|TRBV7-2|TRBD1|17
TGTGCCAGCAGCTTAGGGTATGGACAGGGGTATAATTCACCCCTCCACTTT
CASSLGYGQGYNSPLHF
>.|TRBJ2-5|TRBV5-1|.|16
TGCGCCAGCAGCCAATTCCTTGGCGGGAATCAAGAGACCCAGTACTTC
CASSQFLGGNQETQYF
>.|TRBJ2-7|TRBV5-1|TRBD1|14
TGCGCCAGCAGCCACCAGGGGGAGCTCTACGAGCAGTACTTC
CASSHQGELYEQYF